This T cell receptor beta chain is from a study of control samples from healthy donors and cancer patients. CDR3 length: 16 residues. The germline V gene has CDR1 SEHNR and CDR2 FQNEAQ (reference sequence). V was pared by 5 bases and J by 3 bases, with 20 bases between. Assay: immunoSEQ multiplex PCR; the TCRdb copy retains only in-frame clones and omits some. The data hold about 110,000 clones, with just under 85% observed a single time. This clone was counted a single time. The sample was blood. This TCR came from a man between 18 and 29 years old in good health. The chain recombines TRBV7-9 with TRBJ2-7; weak D call: TRBD1 (5 bases). The CDR3 region is CASSPRAGYINYEQYF. For the CDR3, the DNA is TGTGCCAGCAGCCCCAGGGCAGGATATATAAACTACGAGCAGTACTTC.